These 11 T cell receptor beta chains were sequenced from one sample in a study of T cell repertoires in cytomegalovirus infection. From the reads, TCRdb called clonotypes with MiXCR, one entry per CDR3 protein. The table records 250,000 to 300,000 distinct CDR3 sequences, around 20% of them present only once. These TCRs' antigens remain unknown. The sample here was cultured PBMCs, taken from culture after CMV antigen stimulation. Receptors originate from a human donor in good health (CMV status not recorded). Some clones in this sample may be carry-over from other donors' samples.

This clonotype occurred many times. This sequence joins TRBV7-2 and TRBJ2-5, with TRBD2 matching over 9 bases. This CDR3 region has 16 residues. V was clipped by 2 bases and J by 4 bases; unmatched bases: 8. Germline-derived CDR1 and CDR2 are SGHTA and FQGNSA. As DNA, the CDR3 is TGTGCCAGCAGCTTAAGTGGTAGCGGGAGTGTAGAGACCCAGTACTTC. This codes for CASSLSGSGSVETQYF.

This clonotype was seen at least ten times. V usage is TRBV12-3 or TRBV12-4 and J usage is TRBJ1-2; tentatively, D is TRBD1 (5 bases). Trimming cost V 5 bases and J 8 bases, with 15 bases left between them. The CDR3 spans 13 residues. The CDR3 region has the DNA TGTGCCAGCAGTCCGGGACCCTCTAACGGCTACACCTTC. As protein: CASSPGPSNGYTF.

A few counts support this clonotype. The J gene is TRBJ2-7, the V gene TRBV11-2; D is perhaps TRBD1 or TRBD2 (5 bases each). Germline values: CDR1 SGHAT, CDR2 FQNNGV. Trimming removed 5 bases at V and 2 bases at J, with 13 bases between. This CDR3 comprises 14 residues. CDR3 loop: CASSDWGRTYEQYV. CDR3 sequence (DNA): TGTGCCAGCAGCGATTGGGGGAGAACCTACGAGCAGTACGTC.

A few counts support this clonotype. V usage is TRBV6-2 or TRBV6-3 and J usage is TRBJ2-7, with unresolved D. This CDR3 has 15 amino acids. Germline V lookup: CDR1 MNHEY, CDR2 SVGEGT. With 0 bases removed from V and 3 bases from J, the gap between germline ends came to 12 bases. This CDR3 reads CASSYSLRQIYEQYV. CDR3 coding DNA: TGTGCCAGCAGTTACTCGCTGCGGCAGATCTACGAGCAGTACGTC.

V is TRBV2 and J is TRBJ2-5, with TRBD2 identical over 9 bases. The V gene's germline CDR1 is SNHLY and CDR2 FYNNEI. The CDR3 totals 18 residues. Losses at the gene ends were 4 bases for V and 0 bases for J; bases not matched to a gene: 12. In DNA form, the CDR3 reads TGTGCCAGCAGTGGTGGGACTAGCTCTCTCATTCACCAAGAGACCCAGTACTTC. This gives the protein CASSGGTSSLIHQETQYF. The full variable domain, with the rest looked up from reference TRBV2 and TRBJ2-5, is EPEVTQTPSHQVTQMGQEVILRCVPISNHLYFYWYRQILGQKVEFLVSFYNNEISEKSEIFDDQFSVERPDGSNFTLKIRSTKLEDSAMYFCASSGGTSSLIHQETQYFGPGTRLLVL.

This clonotype showed up many times. The chain recombines TRBV7-2 with TRBJ2-7; 8 nucleotides align to TRBD2. Trimming took 4 bases from V and 4 from J; bases not matched to a gene: 9. Germline V lookup: CDR1 SGHTA, CDR2 FQGNSA. There are 15 residues in the CDR3. Here the CDR3 reads CASSYERERRYEQYV. The DNA for the CDR3 is TGTGCCAGCAGCTACGAGCGGGAGAGAAGGTACGAGCAGTACGTC.

Only a few counts were recorded for this clonotype. The rearrangement uses TRBV4-3 and TRBJ2-1; the D gene is possibly TRBD2 (6 bases). Germline lookup yields CDR1 LGHNA and CDR2 YSLEER. The CDR3 spans 17 residues. Trimming shortened V by 0 bases and J by 0 bases, and 12 bases separated the two germline ends. The CDR3 loop reads CASSQDGTSASYNEQFF. The CDR3 DNA reads TGCGCCAGCAGCCAAGATGGGACTTCCGCCTCCTACAATGAGCAGTTCTTC.

V is TRBV4-1 and J is TRBJ2-7; 8 bases map to TRBD2. The CDR3 totals 14 residues. The germline V gene has CDR1 MGHRA and CDR2 YSYEKL. The trim removed 4 bases at V and 3 bases at J, leaving 5 bases unmatched. The chain's CDR3 is CASSLSLAVYEQYF. CDR3 sequence (DNA): TGCGCCAGCAGCCTTTCACTAGCGGTCTACGAGCAGTACTTC.

This clonotype has just a few counts. This rearrangement joins TRBV14 to TRBJ2-3; 10 bases agree with TRBD2. This CDR3 region has 14 residues. Germline trimming cut 1 base from V and 11 bases from J; bases unmatched to any gene: 6. The germline gives CDR1 SGHDN, CDR2 FVKESK. The CDR3 spells CASSQALAGDWQYF. As DNA, the CDR3 is TGTGCCAGCAGCCAAGCCCTAGCGGGAGATTGGCAGTATTTT.

This sequence joins TRBV18 and TRBJ1-3; 7 positions match TRBD1. The CDR3 spans 15 residues. V was pared by 1 base and J by 0 bases, with 0 bases of the junction left unmatched. Germline CDR1 reads KGHSH; CDR2 reads LQKENI. The CDR3 loop reads CASSPQGASGNTIYF. DNA of the CDR3: TGTGCCAGCTCACCACAGGGGGCCTCTGGAAACACCATATATTTT.

The chain uses TRBV19 and TRBJ1-2; D not resolved. The V and J ends lost 2 bases and 3 bases respectively, with 13 bases between them. Germline loops: CDR1 LNHDA, CDR2 SQIVND (reference sequence). This CDR3 contains 15 residues. As DNA, the CDR3 is TGTGCCAGTAGTATACCCGTGCAGGATTACTATGGCTACACCTTC. Encoded protein: CASSIPVQDYYGYTF.